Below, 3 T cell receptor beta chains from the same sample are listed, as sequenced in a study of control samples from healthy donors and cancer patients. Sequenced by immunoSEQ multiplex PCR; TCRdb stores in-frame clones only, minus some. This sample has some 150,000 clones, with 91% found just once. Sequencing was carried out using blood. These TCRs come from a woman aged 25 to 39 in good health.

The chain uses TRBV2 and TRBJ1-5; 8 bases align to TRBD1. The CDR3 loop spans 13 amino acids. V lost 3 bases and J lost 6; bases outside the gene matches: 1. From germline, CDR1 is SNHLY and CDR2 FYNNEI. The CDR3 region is CASSDRGLQPQHF. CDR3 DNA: TGTGCCAGCAGTGACAGGGGGCTTCAGCCCCAGCATTTT.

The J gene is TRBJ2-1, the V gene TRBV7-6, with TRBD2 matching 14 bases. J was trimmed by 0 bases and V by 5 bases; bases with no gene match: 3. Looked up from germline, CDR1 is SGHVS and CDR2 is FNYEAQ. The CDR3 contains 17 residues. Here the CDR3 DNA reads TGTGCCAGCAGCCCGGGACTAGCGGGAGCCTCCTACAATGAGCAGTTCTTC. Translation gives CASSPGLAGASYNEQFF.

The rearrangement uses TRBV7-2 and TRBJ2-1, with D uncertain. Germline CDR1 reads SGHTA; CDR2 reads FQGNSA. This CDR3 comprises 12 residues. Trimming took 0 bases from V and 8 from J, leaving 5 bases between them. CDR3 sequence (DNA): TGTGCCAGCAGCTTAGCCCTAGATGAGCAGTTCTTC. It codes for CASSLALDEQFF.